The 30 T cell receptor beta chains below all came from one sample that was sequenced in a study of CD8+ T cells in alopecia areata (dated 2018 in TCRdb). Receptors were amplified or captured by the immunoSEQ multiplex PCR assay. RNA was extracted from all samples and reverse transcribed into cDNA, which served as template for TCR sequencing. This immuneACCESS table, as held by TCRdb, lists in-frame sequences with V and J called but not all clones. Of the missing ones, under half trace to an unresolved V gene in checked studies; the others have no known cause. There are around 300,000 clones in this sample, and none of them is a singleton. The top ten constitute approximately 1.2% of the sample. Pooled mouse cutaneous lymph node cells were stained for CD4, CD8alpha, NKG2D, NKG2ACE and other markers and were then sorted on a BD Influx. Source material: CD4+ T cells sorted from a lymph node. The source is a C3H/HeJ mouse with alopecia areata. The strain carries MHC haplotype H2-k.

This clone was counted only a few times. Gene names denote mouse genes. Sequencing ends 4 residues short of the CDR3 end; the germline J gene provides the rest. This chain connects TRBV13-1 to TRBJ2-3; 11 positions match TRBD1. This CDR3 is built from 15 residues. CDR1 NSHNY and CDR2 SYGAGN come from the germline V gene. The V and J ends lost 6 bases and 1 base, in that order; junction bases with no gene match: 4. The covered CDR3 bases are TGTGCCAGCAAAGGGACAGGGGGTGGTGCAGAA. It yields the protein CASKGTGGGAE. The complete CDR3 sequence is CASKGTGGGAETLYF.

This clone was observed a handful of times. Here the gene names and germline are mouse. The CDR3 is cut off 4 residues early in the read; its end comes from the germline J gene. The rearrangement joins TRBV13-1 to TRBJ2-7; the match to TRBD1 covers 11 bases. The CDR3 is made up of 17 amino acids. V was clipped by 6 bases and J by 3 bases; unmatched bases: 14. Germline V gene data show CDR1 as NSHNY and CDR2 as SYGAGN. The CDR3 loop reads CASKGLSRDRGIYEQYF. Incomplete CDR3 DNA: TGTGCCAGCAAGGGCCTCTCTAGGGACAGGGGGATCTAT.

This clone was picked up a small number of times. Gene names denote mouse genes. The read gets to within 4 residues of the CDR3 end, and the germline J gene fills in the rest. J is TRBJ1-1 and V is TRBV13-1; TRBD1 might be the D (5 bases). Germline lookup yields CDR1 NSHNY and CDR2 SYGAGN. V gave up 3 bases and J gave up 1 base, with 10 bases separating them. CDR3 length equals 14 residues. CDR3 DNA, as far as it was read: TGTGCCAGCAGTGCCCACACAGGAAACACA. Its protein is CASSAHTGNT. The complete CDR3 protein is CASSAHTGNTEVFF.

As for this clone: Gene names are mouse gene names. The CDR3 extends 4 residues past the end of the read, so its final part is completed from the germline J gene. The rearrangement joins TRBV13-2 to TRBJ2-3; possibly TRBD2 for D (5 bases). Trimming shortened V by 2 bases and J by 0 bases, and 7 bases separated the two germline ends. The CDR3 runs 14 residues. Germline CDR1 NNHNN, CDR2 SYGAGS (reference sequence). CDR3 residues: CASGDWDSAETLYF. The DNA read from the CDR3 is TGTGCCAGCGGTGACTGGGATAGTGCAGAA.

Points on this clone: Genes here carry mouse names. The read gets to within 4 residues of the CDR3 end, and the germline J gene fills in the rest. This sample includes further DNA sequences coding for the same CDR3. V gene TRBV13-1 combines with J gene TRBJ2-2; TRBD1 might be the D (6 bases). Germline V gene data show CDR1 as NSHNY and CDR2 as SYGAGN. CDR3 size: 14 residues. Trimming pared 3 bases from V and 2 bases from J, leaving 8 bases between. Here the CDR3 reads CASSGQGNTGQLYF. The DNA read from the CDR3 is TGTGCCAGCAGTGGTCAGGGGAACACCGGG.

This clone has just a few counts. Each gene name is a mouse one. The read terminates 4 residues ahead of where the CDR3 ends, so the germline J gene completes it. The chain joins TRBV13-1 to TRBJ1-2, with TRBD1 matching over 7 bases. The CDR3 is made up of 17 amino acids. The trim removed 0 bases at V and 0 bases at J, leaving 8 bases unmatched. CDR1 and CDR2 (germline): NSHNY, SYGAGN. This chain's CDR3 is CASSDAWGQGANSDYTF. Partial CDR3 DNA: TGTGCCAGCAGTGATGCATGGGGGCAGGGGGCAAACTCC.

This clone has more than one count but fewer than ten. Here the gene names and germline are mouse. The read terminates 4 residues before the CDR3 end, so the remaining end is supplied by the germline J gene. This chain uses TRBV13-2 with TRBJ1-2; D is perhaps TRBD1 (5 bases). The CDR3 extends over 14 amino acids. The germline CDR1 and CDR2 sequences are NNHNN and SYGAGS (reference sequence). Trimming removed 4 bases at V and 0 bases at J, with 10 bases between. Partial CDR3 DNA: TGTGCCAGCGGTCCAGGGAGGGCAAACTCC. This encodes CASGPGRANS. The CDR3 as a whole reads CASGPGRANSDYTF.

A remark on this clone: Mouse gene names and germline throughout. The read finishes 4 residues shy of the CDR3 end, and the germline J gene is used to complete it. The J gene is TRBJ1-1, the V gene TRBV19, with TRBD1 matching 8 bases. V gave up 2 bases and J gave up 3 bases; unmatched junction bases: 3. The CDR3 is 14 residues long. Germline V lookup: CDR1 FNHDT, CDR2 SITEND (reference sequence). The chain's CDR3 is CASSMPGGDTEVFF. The part of the CDR3 DNA that was read is TGTGCCAGCAGTATGCCAGGGGGCGACACA.

This clone was seen a handful of times. Mouse gene names apply. The read falls 4 residues short of the CDR3 end, and the missing part is taken from the germline J gene. Other DNA sequences in this specimen translate into the identical CDR3. The V gene is TRBV19, the J gene TRBJ2-7; 12 positions agree with TRBD2. The CDR3 covers 14 residues. The germline V gene encodes CDR1 FNHDT and CDR2 SITEND (reference sequence). Incomplete CDR3 DNA: TGTGCCAGCAGCTCCGGGACTGGGGGGTAT. This gives the protein CASSSGTGGY. The whole CDR3 region reads CASSSGTGGYEQYF.

This clone has just a few counts. Gene names and germline match the mouse. The read falls 4 residues short of the CDR3 end, and the missing part is taken from the germline J gene. This same CDR3 is encoded by further DNA sequences in the sample. The J gene is TRBJ2-3, the V gene TRBV13-3; D is possibly TRBD1 (7 bases). V was shortened by 1 base and J by 1 base, with 10 bases between the two germline ends. Germline lookup yields CDR1 NNHDY and CDR2 SYVADS. CDR3 length: 15 amino acids. CDR3 DNA (partial): TGTGCCAGCAGTGATAGGGGGCCGGGTGCAGAA. Translating gives CASSDRGPGAE. The entire CDR3 sequence reads CASSDRGPGAETLYF.

Turning to this clone: The gene names here belong to mouse. The read ends 4 residues early relative to the CDR3; the germline J gene fills the gap. The J gene is TRBJ2-1, the V gene TRBV13-2; 9 nucleotides agree with TRBD2. The CDR3 is made up of 15 amino acids. The germline gives CDR1 NNHNN, CDR2 SYGAGS (reference sequence). The CDR3 spells CASGDSGGGGAEQFF. The CDR3 DNA, read in part, is TGTGCCAGCGGTGATTCTGGGGGGGGCGGGGCT.

This clone was detected a few times. Gene names refer to mouse genes. Read sequence stops 4 residues before the CDR3 end, and the germline J gene provides the missing end. The chain links TRBV29 to TRBJ2-7, with D possibly being TRBD2 (6 bases). The V gene lost 8 bases and the J gene lost 0 bases, with 8 bases spanning the gap. Germline CDR1 MSHET, CDR2 SYDVDS. This CDR3 has 12 amino acids. CDR3 DNA (partial): TGTGCTAGCTGGGGGAGCTCCTAT. Residues: CASWGSSY. The entire CDR3 is CASWGSSYEQYF.

This clone was observed many times. Mouse germline and gene names are used. The CDR3 is cut off 4 residues early in the read; its end comes from the germline J gene. The same CDR3 arises from other DNA sequences in this sample as well. The chain carries TRBV13-3 and TRBJ2-3, with TRBD1 as a possible D gene (6 bases). The CDR3 runs 14 residues. V lost 5 bases to trimming and J lost 0 bases, with 10 bases between them. Germline values: CDR1 NNHDY, CDR2 SYVADS. The CDR3 bases that were read are TGTGCCAGCAGCGGACAGATTAGTGCAGAA. Amino acids: CASSGQISAE. The entire CDR3 protein reads CASSGQISAETLYF.

Comment on this clone: Gene names refer to mouse genes. The observed sequence ends 4 residues before the CDR3 terminus, with the missing tail filled in from the germline J gene. V and J are TRBV19 and TRBJ2-1, with TRBD2 identical over 9 bases. The germline gives CDR1 FNHDT, CDR2 SITEND (reference sequence). This CDR3 is built from 13 residues. CDR3 bases read: TGTGCCAGCAGTATGTGGGGGGGCTCT. As protein: CASSMWGGS. The full CDR3 protein is CASSMWGGSEQFF.

A remark on this clone: Mouse germline and gene names are used. The CDR3 extends 4 residues past the end of the read, so its final part is completed from the germline J gene. V and J are TRBV13-3 and TRBJ1-2; TRBD1 might be the D (5 bases). V was trimmed by 0 bases and J by 2 bases, leaving 8 bases between them. This CDR3 region has 14 residues. Looked up from germline, CDR1 is NNHDY and CDR2 is SYVADS. Incomplete CDR3 DNA: TGTGCCAGCAGTGATGCGAAGGGGAACTCC. It yields the protein CASSDAKGNS. The full CDR3 protein reads CASSDAKGNSDYTF.

About this clone: Gene names and germline refer to mouse. From the germline J gene comes the end of the CDR3, since the read stops 4 residues before it. The sample carries other DNA sequences with the same CDR3. The V call is TRBV12-1, the J call TRBJ1-2, with TRBD1 matching over 7 bases. The V gene end was trimmed by 1 base and the J gene end by 4 bases; junction bases not matched to a gene: 5. From germline, CDR1 is SGHSN and CDR2 HYEKVE. This CDR3 comprises 14 residues. CDR3 bases read: TGTGCCAGCTCTCTTACAGGGGAGGGCTCC. Protein: CASSLTGEGS. The full CDR3 protein is CASSLTGEGSDYTF.

A note on this clone: Gene names refer to mouse genes. The read ends 4 residues before the CDR3 terminus; that terminus is restored from the germline J gene. The chain uses TRBV19 and TRBJ2-1, with 8 bases aligning to TRBD1. With V trimmed by 1 base and J by 6 bases, 3 bases remained unmatched. The CDR3 covers 14 residues. Germline V gene sequence: CDR1 FNHDT, CDR2 SITEND (reference sequence). Incomplete CDR3 DNA: TGTGCCAGCAGTATACCCAGGGGGCTTGCT. This gives the protein CASSIPRGLA. The CDR3 in its entirety is CASSIPRGLAEQFF.

Concerning this clone itself: These gene names are mouse names. Read coverage stops 4 residues before the CDR3 terminus; the germline J gene supplies the remainder. The chain uses TRBV31 and TRBJ2-7, with 9 bases lining up with TRBD1. The CDR3 contains 13 residues. Germline V lookup: CDR1 GKSSPN, CDR2 SITVG. The CDR3 is CAWSQDRGYEQYF. Incomplete CDR3 DNA: TGTGCCTGGAGTCAGGACAGGGGATAT.

On this clone: Gene names and germline match the mouse. Read coverage stops 4 residues before the CDR3 terminus; the germline J gene supplies the remainder. The rearrangement uses TRBV5 and TRBJ2-5; 9 bases agree with TRBD1. CDR3 length equals 16 residues. Trimming took 0 bases from V and 2 from J; bases not matched to a gene: 3. Germline-derived CDR1 and CDR2 are LGHNA and YNLKQL (reference sequence). Incomplete CDR3 DNA: TGTGCCAGCAGCCAAGATCAGACAGGGGGCCAAGAC. Translating gives CASSQDQTGGQD. The full-length CDR3 reads as CASSQDQTGGQDTQYF.

To note about this clone: Gene names and germline match the mouse. The CDR3 end is not reached by the read, which stops 4 residues before it; the germline J gene fills it in. The V call is TRBV31, the J call TRBJ2-1; a possible D gene is TRBD1 (6 bases). Trimming shortened V by 3 bases and J by 4 bases, and 7 bases separated the two germline ends. Germline CDR1 and CDR2: GKSSPN and SITVG. The CDR3 runs 12 residues. The part of the CDR3 DNA that was read is TGTGCCTGGAGGGACAGATATGCT. This encodes CAWRDRYA. The CDR3 as a whole reads CAWRDRYAEQFF.

Worth noting for this clone: The gene names given are mouse names. The read stops 4 residues short of the end of the CDR3; the missing end is completed from the germline J gene. The gene calls are TRBV1 and TRBJ2-3; TRBD2 matches at 8 bases. Germline V gene lookup returns CDR1 NSQYPW and CDR2 LRSPGD (reference sequence). CDR3 length: 16 amino acids. V lost 1 base and J lost 1; bases outside the gene matches: 4. CDR3 DNA, as far as it was read: TGCACCTGCAGTGCAGCCTCGGGACTGGGTGCAGAA. Its translation is CTCSAASGLGAE. The full-length CDR3 reads as CTCSAASGLGAETLYF.

In this sample, this clone turned up a few times. Gene names follow the mouse nomenclature. The read ends 4 residues shy of where the CDR3 ends; the end is completed using the germline J gene. The chain joins TRBV19 to TRBJ2-7; 7 bases line up with TRBD2. The CDR3 covers 13 residues. V trimming: 2 bases; J trimming: 2 bases; junction bases outside the gene matches: 1. Germline CDR1 and CDR2: FNHDT and SITEND (reference sequence). CDR3 DNA, as far as it was read: TGTGCCAGCAGTATGTGGGGGGCCTAT. Translation: CASSMWGAY. The CDR3 as a whole reads CASSMWGAYEQYF.

This clone was counted a few times. Gene and germline names: mouse. The read gets to within 4 residues of the CDR3 end, and the germline J gene fills in the rest. Different DNA sequences within this sample yield the same CDR3. The chain combines TRBV1 with TRBJ1-1, with a possible D match to TRBD1 (6 bases). This CDR3 contains 12 residues. Germline V lookup: CDR1 NSQYPW, CDR2 LRSPGD (reference sequence). The part of the CDR3 DNA that was read is TGCACCTGCAGTGCCGGGACAACA. Protein sequence: CTCSAGTT. The whole CDR3 is CTCSAGTTEVFF.

This clone was seen repeatedly, ten times or more. Gene and germline names: mouse. Other nucleotide sequences in the sample specify the same CDR3. The sequenced CDR3 bases are TGTGCTAGCAGTAGAGTGGGGGACTCCTAT. This sequence encodes CASSRVGDSY. In full, the CDR3 reads CASSRVGDSYEQYF. The V and J genes are TRBV17 and TRBJ2-7, with D tentatively TRBD2 (6 bases). The read stops 4 residues short of the end of the CDR3; the missing end is completed from the germline J gene. V lost 1 base and J 0 bases, leaving 7 bases between the germline ends. Germline V CDR1 and CDR2: MNHDT, YYDKIL. The length of the CDR3 is 14 residues.

In the case of this clone: All gene names here are mouse names. The CDR3 goes on 3 residues after the read ends, and that part is filled in from the germline J gene. This chain links TRBV5 with TRBJ1-6; tentatively, D is TRBD1 (6 bases). TRBJ1-6 is given ORF status, its function remaining uncertain. The CDR3 loop spans 15 amino acids. CDR1 and CDR2 from the germline V gene are LGHNA and YNLKQL (reference sequence). Trimming removed 0 bases from V and 7 bases from J, with 10 bases in between. The CDR3: CASSQDVGQNSPLYF. The CDR3 DNA, read in part, is TGTGCCAGCAGCCAAGATGTGGGACAAAATTCGCCC.

A remark on this clone: Germline and genes here are mouse. The read falls 4 residues short of the CDR3 end, and the missing part is taken from the germline J gene. The rearrangement uses TRBV13-3 and TRBJ2-1, with D perhaps TRBD1 (7 bases). Germline V gene lookup returns CDR1 NNHDY and CDR2 SYVADS. The CDR3 contains 16 residues. Trimming removed 0 bases from V and 3 bases from J, with 13 bases in between. The CDR3 region is CASSDERGQGYAEQFF. The covered CDR3 bases are TGTGCCAGCAGTGATGAGAGGGGGCAGGGCTATGCT.

This clone was picked up a small number of times. Here the gene names and germline are mouse. The DNA ends 4 residues before the CDR3 does, and the rest of the CDR3 is filled in from the germline J gene. The chain combines TRBV31 with TRBJ2-5; TRBD2 matches at 8 bases. CDR3 length: 14 amino acids. Germline-derived CDR1 and CDR2 are GKSSPN and SITVG. CDR3 region: CAWSQWGGGDTQYF. The part of the CDR3 DNA that was read is TGTGCCTGGAGTCAATGGGGGGGTGGAGAC.

Of note for this clone: Germline and genes: mouse. Read sequence stops 4 residues before the CDR3 end, and the germline J gene provides the missing end. The chain recombines TRBV14 with TRBJ2-1; D remains unclear. The CDR3 runs to 12 residues. Germline assignment: CDR1 SGHDT and CDR2 FRDEAV. Trimming took 5 bases from V and 6 from J, leaving 9 bases between them. This chain's CDR3 is CASSSTPAEQFF. The sequenced CDR3 bases are TGTGCCAGCAGCTCGACACCTGCT.

This clone occurred a few times. With a much larger clone just one base away, this may be a read error. The gene names given are mouse names. The read terminates 4 residues before the CDR3 end, so the remaining end is supplied by the germline J gene. Other nucleotide sequences from this sample produce the same CDR3. The chain carries TRBV1 and TRBJ2-7; D gene uncertain. This CDR3 contains 12 residues. Germline values: CDR1 NSQYPW, CDR2 LRSPGD (reference sequence). The germline V and J ends were trimmed by 4 bases and 3 bases, with 7 bases remaining between them. Incomplete CDR3 DNA: TGCACCTGCAGTGGACAAAACTAT. Residues: CTCSGQNY. The full CDR3 protein reads CTCSGQNYEQYF.

Details on this clone: Genes and germline are mouse. Coverage ceases 4 residues before the CDR3 finishes, and the germline J gene fills in the end. This sample includes further DNA sequences coding for the same CDR3. V is TRBV13-2 and J is TRBJ2-5, with 12 bases lining up with TRBD2. Per germline, CDR1 NNHNN and CDR2 SYGAGS (reference sequence). The CDR3 totals 15 residues. The CDR3 sequence is CASGDRLGGRDTQYF. Incomplete CDR3 DNA: TGTGCCAGCGGTGATCGACTGGGGGGGCGAGAC.